Each of the 30 T cell receptor beta chains below was sequenced from the same sample in a study of T cell responses to AZD1222 COVID-19 vaccine. Using immunoSEQ multiplex PCR, the repertoire was profiled, and TCRdb retains in-frame clones only, with some absent. Found here are around 53,000 clones, around 85% of them singletons; the top ten hold less than 7%. The specimen comprised peripheral blood, sampled 28 days after the second AZD1222 dose. The origin of the receptors is an adult who received the AZD1222 COVID-19 vaccine.

The rearrangement joins TRBV7-6 to TRBJ1-4; D not certain. This CDR3 has 15 amino acids. Trimming took 1 base from V and 0 from J, leaving 6 bases between them. Germline assignment: CDR1 SGHVS and CDR2 FNYEAQ. The CDR3 region is CASSLDSATNEKLFF. For the CDR3, the DNA is TGTGCCAGCAGCTTAGACAGCGCAACTAATGAAAAACTGTTTTTT.

This clone has a handful of counts. CDR3: CASSPGGSSYEQYF. CDR3 sequence (DNA): TGTGCCAGCAGTCCCGGCGGAAGCTCCTACGAGCAGTACTTC. V gene TRBV2 combines with J gene TRBJ2-7; unclear D gene. The CDR3 is made up of 14 amino acids. V lost 5 bases, J lost 0 bases, and 11 bases lay in between. Germline lookup yields CDR1 SNHLY and CDR2 FYNNEI.

The V and J genes are TRBV27 and TRBJ2-1; unclear D gene. Germline-derived CDR1 and CDR2 are MNHEY and SMNVEV (reference sequence). Trimming removed 4 bases at V and 15 bases at J, with 16 bases between. There are 12 residues in the CDR3. CDR3 sequence reads: CASSSSQRAPFF. CDR3 nucleotides: TGTGCCAGCAGTTCCTCCCAACGGGCCCCGTTCTTC.

The chain recombines TRBV7-9 with TRBJ2-7, with D perhaps matching TRBD2 (6 bases). The CDR3 is 14 residues long. The germline gives CDR1 SEHNR, CDR2 FQNEAQ (reference sequence). With 5 bases removed from V and 0 bases from J, the gap between germline ends came to 11 bases. Here the CDR3 reads CASSLLADSYEQYF. CDR3 nucleotide sequence: TGTGCCAGCAGCCTCTTAGCGGACTCCTACGAGCAGTACTTC.

J is TRBJ1-3 and V is TRBV19; 9 nucleotides align to TRBD1. The CDR3 contains 16 residues. Germline V gene lookup returns CDR1 LNHDA and CDR2 SQIVND (reference sequence). J gave up 0 bases and V 10 bases, and 10 bases lay outside the gene matches. The CDR3 DNA sequence: TGTGCCACTGCCCAACAGGGGGCGACCTCTGGAAACACCATATATTTT. Its translation: CATAQQGATSGNTIYF.

The V gene is TRBV29-1, the J gene TRBJ1-2; D is perhaps TRBD1 (5 bases). Germline assignment: CDR1 SQVTM and CDR2 ANQGSEA. V lost 2 bases, J lost 0 bases, and 7 bases lay in between. CDR3 length: 13 amino acids. The CDR3 DNA reads TGCAGCGTTGAACAGGGCGCTAACTATGGCTACACCTTC. It codes for CSVEQGANYGYTF.

The chain recombines TRBV18 with TRBJ2-1, with D possibly matching TRBD2 (6 bases). The germline V gene has CDR1 KGHSH and CDR2 LQKENI. Trimming removed 6 bases at V and 9 bases at J, with 15 bases between. The CDR3 contains 13 residues. The CDR3 sequence is CASSPAGPGEQFF. In nucleotides, the CDR3 is TGTGCCAGCTCCCCCGCGGGGCCGGGTGAGCAGTTCTTC.

J is TRBJ2-2 and V is TRBV12-5, with TRBD1 as a possible D gene (5 bases). Germline assignment: CDR1 LGHNT and CDR2 FRNRAP. Deletions cut 6 bases from V and 6 bases from J, with 11 bases between. CDR3 length: 13 residues. The CDR3 DNA reads as TGTGCTAGTGGCCTCAGGGTCGCCGGGGAGCTGTTTTTT. As protein: CASGLRVAGELFF.

J is TRBJ2-3 and V is TRBV5-1; D is unresolved. This CDR3 has 12 amino acids. Germline values: CDR1 SGHRS, CDR2 YFSETQ. V was trimmed by 5 bases and J by 5 bases, leaving 9 bases between them. As DNA, the CDR3 is TGCGCCAGCAGTCGCAGTATAGATACGCAGTATTTT. Its translation is CASSRSIDTQYF.

The V and J genes are TRBV6-2 or TRBV6-3 and TRBJ1-5; D unclear. The length of the CDR3 is 14 residues. CDR1 is MNHEY and CDR2 is SVGEGT in the germline V gene. V lost 5 bases, J lost 2 bases, and 10 bases lay in between. CDR3 DNA sequence: TGTGCCAGCAGTCATCACTGGGGCAATCAGCCCCAGCATTTT. It is translated as CASSHHWGNQPQHF.

The chain carries TRBV27 and TRBJ1-5; no firm D call. This CDR3 comprises 13 residues. The germline CDR1 and CDR2 sequences are MNHEY and SMNVEV (reference sequence). The V end lost 0 bases, the J end lost 7 bases, and 7 bases lay between the germline ends. The chain's CDR3 is CASSLSVVQPQHF. The DNA of the CDR3 is TGTGCCAGCAGTTTATCCGTGGTACAGCCCCAGCATTTT.

The V call is TRBV19, the J call TRBJ2-2, with D hard to call. The CDR3 has 12 residues. V was trimmed by 5 bases and J by 6 bases, leaving 7 bases between them. From germline, CDR1 is LNHDA and CDR2 SQIVND (reference sequence). The CDR3 DNA follows: TGTGCCAGTAGTCCGTCCCCCGGGGAGCTGTTTTTT. Translated: CASSPSPGELFF.

CDR3 DNA sequence: TGTGCCAGCAGCTTTCCGGGGATACCGGCCCAGTTCTTC. It codes for CASSFPGIPAQFF. The V gene is TRBV7-2, the J gene TRBJ2-1; TRBD2 is a possible D gene (5 bases). V dropped 3 bases and J dropped 13 bases, with 16 bases sitting between them. The germline CDR1 and CDR2 sequences are SGHTA and FQGNSA. CDR3 size: 13 residues. The full variable domain, with the rest looked up from reference TRBV7-2 and TRBJ2-1, is GAGVSQSPSNKVTEKGKDVELRCDPISGHTALYWYRQSLGQGLEFLIYFQGNSAPDKSGLPSDRFSAERTGGSVSTLTIQRTQQEDSAVYLCASSFPGIPAQFFGPGTRLTVL.

The chain links TRBV11-1 to TRBJ2-5, with a weak D call TRBD2 (5 bases). The CDR3 has 13 amino acids. V lost 3 bases to trimming and J lost 8 bases, with 13 bases between them. Looked up from germline, CDR1 is SGHAT and CDR2 is FQDESV (reference sequence). This chain's CDR3 is CASSFFSEVTQYF. The CDR3 coding sequence is TGTGCCAGCAGCTTTTTTAGCGAAGTAACCCAGTACTTC.

The rearrangement uses TRBV24-1 and TRBJ2-1, with D perhaps TRBD1 (6 bases). The CDR3 sequence is 16 residues long. From germline, CDR1 is KGHDR and CDR2 SFDVKD. Trimming removed 3 bases at V and 3 bases at J, with 14 bases between. DNA of the CDR3: TGTGCCACCAGTGATCCCCAGGACAGTTTCTACAATGAGCAGTTCTTC. Translation gives CATSDPQDSFYNEQFF.

The chain links TRBV18 to TRBJ2-3, with 7 nucleotides matching TRBD1. The CDR3 is 16 residues long. V shed 2 bases and J 4 bases; nucleotides not matched to a gene: 9. Looked up from germline, CDR1 is KGHSH and CDR2 is LQKENI. The CDR3 loop reads CASSPTTGPLPDTQYF. The DNA for the CDR3 is TGTGCCAGCTCACCAACGACAGGGCCGTTGCCAGATACGCAGTATTTT.

The chain combines TRBV5-4 with TRBJ2-1; D ambiguous. V lost 3 bases, J lost 7 bases, and 8 bases lay in between. This CDR3 contains 12 residues. Germline V lookup: CDR1 SGHNT, CDR2 YYREEE (reference sequence). CDR3 loop: CASSSQGNEQFF. The CDR3, as DNA: TGTGCCAGCAGCTCCCAAGGAAATGAGCAGTTCTTC.

J is TRBJ2-2 and V is TRBV5-4; the D is unclear. CDR1 SGHNT and CDR2 YYREEE come from the germline V gene (reference sequence). The length of the CDR3 is 14 residues. The V and J ends lost 0 bases and 5 bases respectively, with 8 bases between them. CDR3 DNA: TGTGCCAGCAGCTTGGTGGGGATTACCGGGGAGCTGTTTTTT. It codes for CASSLVGITGELFF.

The chain uses TRBV9 and TRBJ2-6, with D maybe TRBD1 (6 bases). Germline-derived CDR1 and CDR2 are SGDLS and YYNGEE. The CDR3 has 18 amino acids. V was cut by 0 bases and J by 2 bases, with 15 bases left in between. CDR3 coding DNA: TGTGCCAGCAGCGTAGGGTCCGCGCAGGGGACTGGGGCCAACGTCCTGACTTTC. It codes for CASSVGSAQGTGANVLTF.

The chain joins TRBV13 to TRBJ2-1, with D possibly being TRBD1 or TRBD2 (7 bases each). The CDR3 runs to 14 residues. V was trimmed by 5 bases and J by 6 bases, leaving 14 bases between them. Germline V CDR1 and CDR2: PRHDT, FYEKMQ (reference sequence). CDR3 sequence: CASSQGGTLNEQFF. The CDR3 DNA reads TGTGCCAGCAGCCAGGGGGGGACCCTCAATGAGCAGTTCTTC.

The table lists this clone with a few counts. The genes are TRBV29-1 and TRBJ1-1; D not resolved. The V gene lost 4 bases and the J gene lost 2 bases, with 11 bases spanning the gap. Germline V CDR1 and CDR2: SQVTM, ANQGSEA. The CDR3 is 13 residues long. CDR3 coding DNA: TGCAGCGTTGGACAAGGACCTAACACTGAAGCTTTCTTT. Translation gives CSVGQGPNTEAFF.

The V call is TRBV5-1, the J call TRBJ2-7, with unresolved D. The CDR3 length is 13 residues. Germline V gene sequence: CDR1 SGHRS, CDR2 YFSETQ. Deletions cut 4 bases from V and 3 bases from J, with 11 bases between. CDR3 bases: TGCGCCAGCAGCCCGACCTCTAACTACGAGCAGTACTTC. Amino acids: CASSPTSNYEQYF.

The V and J genes are TRBV4-1 and TRBJ1-1; 10 nucleotides agree with TRBD1. CDR1 and CDR2 from the germline V gene are MGHRA and YSYEKL. This CDR3 region has 17 residues. V was clipped by 0 bases and J by 6 bases; unmatched bases: 10. CDR3 sequence: CASSQDPQDRGPAEAFF. CDR3 in DNA: TGCGCCAGCAGCCAAGATCCCCAAGACAGGGGGCCCGCTGAAGCTTTCTTT.

The chain combines TRBV7-7 with TRBJ2-1, with a possible D match to TRBD2 (6 bases). This CDR3 contains 16 residues. The V gene's germline CDR1 is SSHAT and CDR2 FNYEAQ (reference sequence). V was pared by 5 bases and J by 8 bases, with 22 bases between. The CDR3 DNA is TGTGCCAGCAGCCCCCCGGGGGTTGGGAGCCTCGATGAGCAGTTCTTC. Amino acid sequence: CASSPPGVGSLDEQFF. The variable domain in full, completed from reference TRBV7-7 and TRBJ2-1, reads GAGVSQSPRYKVTKRGQDVTLRCDPISSHATLYWYQQALGQGPEFLTYFNYEAQPDKSGLPSDRFSAERPEGSISTLTIQRTEQRDSAMYRCASSPPGVGSLDEQFFGPGTRLTVL.

The chain employs TRBV29-1 and TRBJ2-3; TRBD1 agrees at 10 bases. V trimming: 6 bases; J trimming: 5 bases; junction bases outside the gene matches: 5. Looked up from germline, CDR1 is SQVTM and CDR2 is ANQGSEA. This CDR3 is built from 13 residues. Here the CDR3 reads CSVRTGGQDTQYF. The DNA of the CDR3 is TGCAGCGTCCGGACAGGGGGACAAGATACGCAGTATTTT.

The gene calls are TRBV25-1 and TRBJ2-7, with D uncertain. The V gene's germline CDR1 is MGHDK and CDR2 SYGVNS. CDR3 length: 14 residues. Trimming left V 2 bases short and J 0 bases short, with 8 bases between. CDR3 sequence (DNA): TGTGCCAGCAGTGAAAGGGTCGGCTCCTACGAGCAGTACTTC. It codes for CASSERVGSYEQYF.

The chain couples TRBV28 to TRBJ1-2; the match to TRBD1 covers 7 bases. V gave up 6 bases and J gave up 4 bases; unmatched junction bases: 23. CDR3 size: 19 residues. The V gene's germline CDR1 is MDHEN and CDR2 SYDVKM. The CDR3 sequence: CASRPVGGDSFLGGYGYTF. CDR3 sequence (DNA): TGTGCCAGCAGACCGGTCGGGGGGGACAGTTTCCTGGGCGGCTATGGCTACACCTTC.

This clone was counted a single time. The chain has TRBV7-2 and TRBJ2-1, with D possibly being TRBD2 (5 bases). Germline loops: CDR1 SGHTA, CDR2 FQGNSA. The CDR3 extends over 15 amino acids. V was shortened by 5 bases and J by 0 bases, with 11 bases between the two germline ends. The CDR3 coding sequence is TGTGCCAGCAGCCTAGTCGGGGTCTCCTACAATGAGCAGTTCTTC. It is translated as CASSLVGVSYNEQFF.

The chain is built from TRBV30 and TRBJ1-6, with a tentative D call TRBD1 (5 bases). Trimming removed 1 base from V and 5 bases from J, with 18 bases in between. The CDR3 contains 17 residues. Germline-derived CDR1 and CDR2 are GTSNPN and SVGIG (reference sequence). CDR3 nucleotides: TGTGCCTGGAGTGCACCTCGTGGAGGGGCTGATAATTCACCCCTCCACTTT. Protein: CAWSAPRGGADNSPLHF. The full variable domain, completed using reference TRBV30 and TRBJ1-6, is SQTIHQWPATLVQPVGSPLSLECTVEGTSNPNLYWYRQAAGRGLQLLFYSVGIGQISSEVPQNLSASRPQDRQFILSSKKLLLSDSGFYLCAWSAPRGGADNSPLHFGNGTRLTVT.

This rearrangement joins TRBV7-9 to TRBJ1-4; 9 positions match TRBD1. Trimming cost V 4 bases and J 7 bases; bases outside gene matches: 4. The CDR3 length is 14 residues. Per germline, CDR1 SEHNR and CDR2 FQNEAQ (reference sequence). The CDR3 DNA is TGTGCCAGCAGCTCTACGACAGGGGGTGAAAAACTGTTTTTT. This sequence encodes CASSSTTGGEKLFF.